One sample yielded the 11 T cell receptor beta chains listed below, sequenced in a study of T cells in Graves' hyperthyroidism and ophthalmopathy. Amplified TCR beta CDR3 regions came from RNA transcripts. Carried out on the TCR CDR3, a first-round RT-PCR used the HTBI primer set. TCRdb reanalysed the multiplex PCR reads using MiXCR and keeps one entry per CDR3 protein. The sample contains about 590,000 distinct CDR3 sequences, 15% to 17% of which appear only once. Sequencing input: blood. All receptors come from a woman aged 25 to 39 with Graves' hyperthyroidism.

The table lists this clonotype with many counts. The chain links TRBV14 to TRBJ2-1; the match to TRBD2 covers 12 bases. Trimming cost V 1 base and J 10 bases; bases outside gene matches: 5. The germline V gene has CDR1 SGHDN and CDR2 FVKESK. The CDR3 extends over 15 amino acids. The CDR3 DNA sequence: TGTGCCAGCAGCCAAGGGACTAGCGGGATCGGGGAGCAGTTCTTC. Protein sequence: CASSQGTSGIGEQFF.

In this sample, this clonotype turned up a few times. The chain is built from TRBV19 and TRBJ1-1, with 9 bases identical to TRBD1. CDR1 and CDR2 from the germline V gene are LNHDA and SQIVND (reference sequence). The CDR3 has 14 residues. V was pared by 6 bases and J by 4 bases, with 6 bases of the junction left unmatched. CDR3 in DNA: TGTGCCAGTAGCCAAGGACAGGGGACCACTGAAGCTTTCTTT. Encoded protein: CASSQGQGTTEAFF.

The V call is TRBV20-1, the J call TRBJ2-7, with 11 bases lining up with TRBD2. Germline V gives CDR1 DFQATT, CDR2 SNEGSKA (reference sequence). Germline trimming cut 6 bases from V and 6 bases from J; bases unmatched to any gene: 13. This CDR3 comprises 15 residues. CDR3 nucleotide sequence: TGCAGTGCCCTCCCGACGAGGCTAGCGGGAGGCGAGCAGTACTTC. Translating gives CSALPTRLAGGEQYF.

The chain has TRBV28 and TRBJ1-6; 7 nucleotides agree with TRBD1. This CDR3 is built from 15 residues. Germline V CDR1 and CDR2: MDHEN, SYDVKM. With V trimmed by 3 bases and J by 7 bases, 6 bases remained unmatched. The CDR3 sequence: CASSLFGTANSPLHF. The CDR3 bases are TGTGCCAGCAGTTTGTTCGGGACAGCGAATTCACCCCTCCACTTT.

This clonotype has ten or more counts. The genes are TRBV12-3 or TRBV12-4 and TRBJ1-1; tentatively, D is TRBD1 (6 bases). V lost 7 bases and J lost 1, with 13 bases in between. This CDR3 comprises 14 residues. CDR3 bases: TGTGCCAGCAAGCGACAGGATCAGAACACTGAAGCTTTCTTT. Encoded protein: CASKRQDQNTEAFF.

This rearrangement joins TRBV5-4 to TRBJ2-7; TRBD1 might be the D (6 bases). The germline gives CDR1 SGHNT, CDR2 YYREEE (reference sequence). Trimming took off 3 bases at V and 3 bases at J, with 13 bases between the two ends. The CDR3 is made up of 14 amino acids. CDR3 DNA sequence: TGTGCCAGCAGCTCAGACAGGTCCAACTACGAGCAGTACTTC. Protein: CASSSDRSNYEQYF.

This clonotype was counted a few times. The V call is TRBV27, the J call TRBJ2-6; 8 positions agree with TRBD1. Germline-derived CDR1 and CDR2 are MNHEY and SMNVEV (reference sequence). Trimming at V came to 5 bases and at J to 1 base, leaving 7 bases not matched to a gene. CDR3 length: 17 residues. In DNA form, the CDR3 reads TGTGCCAGCAGTCTACGGACAGGGAGGTCTGGGGCCAACGTCCTGACTTTC. Translated: CASSLRTGRSGANVLTF.

This clonotype appeared many times. The V call is TRBV11-2, the J call TRBJ1-4, with D unclear. Germline CDR1 and CDR2: SGHAT and FQNNGV. CDR3 length: 13 amino acids. V gave up 1 base and J gave up 4 bases, with 4 bases separating them. The CDR3 nucleotides read TGTGCCAGCAGCTTAGGGATTAATGAAAAACTGTTTTTT. It yields the protein CASSLGINEKLFF. Variable domain in full (rest from reference TRBV11-2 and TRBJ1-4): EAGVAQSPRYKIIEKRQSVAFWCNPISGHATLYWYQQILGQGPKLLIQFQNNGVVDDSQLPKDRFSAERLKGVDSTLKIQPAKLEDSAVYLCASSLGINEKLFFGSGTQLSVL.

The V gene is TRBV7-6, the J gene TRBJ1-4; possible D gene TRBD1, 5 bases. V was pared by 5 bases and J by 13 bases, with 17 bases between. The V gene's germline CDR1 is SGHVS and CDR2 FNYEAQ. This CDR3 is built from 13 residues. As DNA, the CDR3 is TGTGCCAGCAGCCCGTTCGTAGGGGCCCGACTGTTTTTT. Protein sequence: CASSPFVGARLFF.

This clonotype was found many times. The gene calls are TRBV2 and TRBJ1-2; no reliable D call. There are 16 residues in the CDR3. V lost 0 bases and J lost 4, with 15 bases in between. The V gene's germline CDR1 is SNHLY and CDR2 FYNNEI. CDR3 loop: CASSEASWRETYGYTF. Here the CDR3 DNA reads TGTGCCAGCAGTGAAGCTTCCTGGCGAGAAACCTATGGCTACACCTTC.

This clonotype was seen at least ten times. V gene TRBV30 combines with J gene TRBJ2-5, with D perhaps TRBD1 (5 bases). Trimming removed 1 base at V and 0 bases at J, with 6 bases between. Per germline, CDR1 GTSNPN and CDR2 SVGIG (reference sequence). This CDR3 contains 13 residues. CDR3 region: CAWSAGNQETQYF. CDR3 coding DNA: TGTGCCTGGAGTGCAGGGAACCAAGAGACCCAGTACTTC. Looking up the rest from reference TRBV30 and TRBJ2-5 gives the full variable domain: SQTIHQWPATLVQPVGSPLSLECTVEGTSNPNLYWYRQAAGRGLQLLFYSVGIGQISSEVPQNLSASRPQDRQFILSSKKLLLSDSGFYLCAWSAGNQETQYFGPGTRLLVL.